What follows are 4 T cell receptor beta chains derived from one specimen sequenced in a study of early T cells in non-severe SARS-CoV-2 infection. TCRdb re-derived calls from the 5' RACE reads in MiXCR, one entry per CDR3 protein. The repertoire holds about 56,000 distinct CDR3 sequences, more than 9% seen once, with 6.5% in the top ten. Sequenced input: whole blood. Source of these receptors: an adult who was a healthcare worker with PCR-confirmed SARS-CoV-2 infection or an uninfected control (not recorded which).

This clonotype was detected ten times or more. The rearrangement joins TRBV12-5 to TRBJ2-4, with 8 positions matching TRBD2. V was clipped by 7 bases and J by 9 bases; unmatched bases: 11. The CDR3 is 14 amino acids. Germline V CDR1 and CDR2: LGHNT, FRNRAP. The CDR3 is CASAIGMAGGIQYF. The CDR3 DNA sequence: TGTGCTAGTGCTATAGGGATGGCGGGAGGCATTCAGTACTTC. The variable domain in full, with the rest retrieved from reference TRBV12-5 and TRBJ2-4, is DARVTQTPRHKVTEMGQEVTMRCQPILGHNTVFWYRQTMMQGLELLAYFRNRAPLDDSGMPKDRFSAEMPDATLATLKIQPSEPRDSAVYFCASAIGMAGGIQYFGAGTRLSVL.

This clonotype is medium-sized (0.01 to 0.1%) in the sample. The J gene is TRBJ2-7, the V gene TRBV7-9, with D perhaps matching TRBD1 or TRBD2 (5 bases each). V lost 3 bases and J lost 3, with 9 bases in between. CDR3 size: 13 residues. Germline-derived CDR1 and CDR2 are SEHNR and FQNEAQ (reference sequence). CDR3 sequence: CASSFREFYEQYF. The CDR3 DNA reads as TGTGCCAGCAGCTTCAGGGAGTTCTACGAGCAGTACTTC.

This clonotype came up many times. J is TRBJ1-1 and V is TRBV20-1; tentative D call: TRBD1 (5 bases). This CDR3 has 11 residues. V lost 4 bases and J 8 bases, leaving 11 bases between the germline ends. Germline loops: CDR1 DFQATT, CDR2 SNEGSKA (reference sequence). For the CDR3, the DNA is TGCAGTGCTATAAGGGGATCCGAAGCTTTCTTT. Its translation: CSAIRGSEAFF.

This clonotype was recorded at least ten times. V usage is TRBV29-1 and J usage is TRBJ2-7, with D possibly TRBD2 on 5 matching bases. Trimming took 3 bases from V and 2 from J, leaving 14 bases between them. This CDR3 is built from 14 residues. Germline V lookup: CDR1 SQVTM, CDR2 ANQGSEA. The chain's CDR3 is CSVEATDSPYEQYF. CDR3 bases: TGCAGCGTTGAGGCGACGGACTCACCCTACGAGCAGTACTTC.